Given below is one T cell receptor (beta chain) in context. The antigen is not known. Only cases whose brain tissue showed the highest T cell transcript signatures were sequenced. At least one anti-epileptic drug was given before surgery. Repertoires were generated with immunoSEQ multiplex PCR, while TCRdb's copy carries only in-frame clones and drops some. The sample includes fewer than 25,000 clones, under 95% of them seen just once. The data originate from a study of brain T cells in children with intractable seizures. General study results and limits: Pre-surgery blood may have been undersampled, hiding some clones.

Looked up from germline, CDR1 is KGHDR and CDR2 is SFDVKD. The CDR3 is made up of 19 amino acids. V lost 3 bases, J lost 0 bases, and 21 bases lay in between. The rearrangement joins TRBV24-1 to TRBJ2-3; TRBD1 might be the D (8 bases). The source is a boy between 10 and 17 years old with focal cortical dysplasia and intractable seizures. The input for sequencing was peripheral blood, taken at surgery. The CDR3 DNA sequence: TGTGCCACCAGTGATACGGACAGGGTAGCGGGTTCTAGCACAGATACGCAGTATTTT. It translates to CATSDTDRVAGSSTDTQYF.